These T cell receptor beta chains were read from a single sample in a study of early T cells in non-severe SARS-CoV-2 infection. MiXCR, applied by TCRdb to the 5' RACE reads, yields one record per CDR3 protein. Here the sample spans tens of thousands of distinct CDR3 sequences, 9% to 15% being singletons. The specimen was whole blood. These receptors were obtained from an adult who was a healthcare worker with PCR-confirmed SARS-CoV-2 infection or an uninfected control (not recorded which). The CDR3 runs from the conserved cysteine through the conserved F or W. The D gene is left open where the match is weak. Rows may omit the clone size; those that give it use once, few, many or a size class.

TRBJ2-1	.	many	TRBV13	CASNFRYPSYNEQFF	TGTGCCAGCAACTTCAGGTATCCCTCCTACAATGAGCAGTTCTTC
TRBJ2-2	.	many	TRBV6-1	CASSEDGAGELFF	TGTGCCAGCAGTGAAGACGGAGCCGGGGAGCTGTTTTTT
TRBJ2-2	TRBD2	.	TRBV10-3	CAFSVVVAGVHTGELFF	TGTGCCTTCAGTGTCGTGGTAGCGGGGGTCCACACCGGGGAGCTGTTTTTT
TRBJ2-3	TRBD2	.	TRBV29-1	CSVLLAGTDTQYF	TGCAGCGTTCTACTAGCGGGAACAGATACGCAGTATTTT
TRBJ2-7	.	.	TRBV20-1	CSARQGRLKQYF	TGCAGTGCTAGACAGGGACGCTTGAAGCAGTACTTC
TRBJ2-1	TRBD2	few	TRBV5-1	CASSFPGLAREQFF	TGCGCCAGCAGCTTCCCGGGACTAGCTCGCGAGCAGTTCTTC
TRBJ2-1	.	many	TRBV7-2	CASSLGPHRIEQFF	TGTGCCAGCAGCTTAGGGCCTCACCGCATTGAGCAGTTCTTC
TRBJ2-4	.	.	TRBV12-3/TRBV12-4	CASSFYSNIQYF	TGTGCCAGCAGTTTTTACTCAAACATTCAGTACTTC
TRBJ2-5	.	few	TRBV6-5	CASSLSGMETQYF	TGTGCCAGCAGTTTGTCGGGTATGGAGACCCAGTACTTC
TRBJ2-2	.	many	TRBV6-2/TRBV6-3	CASSYKETGELFF	TGTGCCAGCAGTTACAAAGAAACCGGGGAGCTGTTTTTT
TRBJ2-7	TRBD2	.	TRBV6-6	CASSTGLAGGYEQYF	TGTGCCAGCAGTACCGGACTAGCGGGAGGATACGAGCAGTACTTC
TRBJ1-4	TRBD1	.	TRBV13	CASSLEVAGGTAQGEKLFF	TGTGCCAGCAGCTTAGAGGTGGCAGGGGGTACGGCGCAGGGTGAAAAACTGTTTTTT
TRBJ2-1	TRBD2	many	TRBV7-9	CASSPAVIRGGEQFF	TGTGCCAGCAGCCCCGCAGTCATCCGGGGAGGGGAGCAGTTCTTC
TRBJ1-1	.	.	TRBV28	CAPLCEDTEAFF	TGTGCCCCCCTTTGTGAGGACACTGAAGCTTTCTTT
TRBJ2-3	.	.	TRBV4-3	CASSQAGVPDTQYF	TGCGCCAGCAGCCAAGCGGGAGTCCCAGATACGCAGTATTTT
TRBJ2-1	TRBD2	many	TRBV7-3	CATRTSGRGGEQFF	TGTGCCACCAGGACTAGCGGGAGAGGTGGTGAGCAGTTCTTC
TRBJ1-2	.	many	TRBV7-2	CASSRQGGYTF	TGTGCCAGCAGCAGGCAGGGAGGCTACACCTTC
TRBJ2-1	.	.	TRBV6-5	CASSYARPVGSYNEQFF	TGTGCCAGCAGTTATGCCCGGCCGGTGGGGTCCTACAATGAGCAGTTCTTC
TRBJ1-3	.	many	TRBV6-1	CASSMGHSSSGNTIYF	TGTGCCAGCAGCATGGGACATAGCAGCTCTGGAAACACCATATATTTT
TRBJ2-7	TRBD1	many	TRBV7-2	CASSLTGTGIYEQYF	TGTGCCAGCAGCCTCACCGGGACAGGGATCTACGAGCAGTACTTC
TRBJ2-7	TRBD1	many	TRBV12-3/TRBV12-4	CASSLSWTGNEQYF	TGTGCCAGCAGTTTATCCTGGACAGGGAACGAGCAGTACTTC
TRBJ2-1	TRBD1	.	TRBV29-1	CSVASVRQGVNEQFF	TGCAGCGTTGCTTCCGTCCGTCAGGGGGTGAATGAGCAGTTCTTC
TRBJ2-6	.	many	TRBV4-3	CASSQGTLTSSGANVLTF	TGCGCCAGCAGCCAAGGGACTCTTACCTCCTCTGGGGCCAACGTCCTGACTTTC
TRBJ1-1	.	many	TRBV7-2	CASSLQMNTEAFF	TGTGCCAGCAGCTTACAGATGAACACTGAAGCTTTCTTT
TRBJ2-7	.	few	TRBV4-2	CASSQAIGQSYEQYF	TGTGCCAGCAGCCAAGCAATAGGGCAATCCTACGAGCAGTACTTC
TRBJ2-2	.	few	TRBV4-2	CATGGRLTNTGELFF	TGTGCCACCGGCGGCAGACTTACGAACACCGGGGAGCTGTTTTTT
TRBJ2-2	.	.	TRBV7-2	CASSSRDPGELFF	TGTGCCAGCAGCTCCCGGGACCCCGGGGAGCTGTTTTTT
TRBJ2-3	TRBD2	many	TRBV2	CASGSHTSGGGTDTQYF	TGTGCCAGCGGCTCTCATACCAGCGGGGGGGGCACAGATACGCAGTATTTT
TRBJ2-7	.	many	TRBV7-2	CASSSPPGNFRLAYEQYF	TGTGCCAGCAGCTCCCCGCCCGGGAACTTCAGGCTGGCCTACGAGCAGTACTTC
TRBJ1-4	.	.	TRBV7-9	CASSPTGPVVEKLFF	TGTGCCAGCAGCCCAACGGGGCCCGTCGTGGAAAAACTGTTTTTT
TRBJ1-2	.	many	TRBV7-2	CASSTSGTVYGYTF	TGTGCCAGCAGCACTTCCGGGACGGTCTATGGCTACACCTTC
TRBJ1-1	.	.	TRBV3-1	CASSSYDRNTEAFF	TGTGCCAGCAGCTCCTATGACAGGAACACTGAAGCTTTCTTT
TRBJ2-1	TRBD2	many	TRBV3-1	CASSQDTSGTSTNEQFF	TGTGCCAGCAGCCAAGATACTAGCGGGACCTCTACGAATGAGCAGTTCTTC
TRBJ2-3	.	.	TRBV7-9	CASSLRSTSTDTQYF	TGTGCCAGCAGCTTAAGGAGTACGAGCACAGATACGCAGTATTTT
TRBJ2-5	TRBD1	.	TRBV7-2	CPSMPGTGETQYF	TGTCCCAGCATGCCCGGGACAGGGGAGACCCAGTACTTC